This TCR beta chain was sequenced during a study of T cells after yellow fever vaccination. Deletions cut 5 bases from V and 0 bases from J, with 17 bases between. From germline, CDR1 is SGHNT and CDR2 YYREEE (reference sequence). The CDR3 runs 16 residues. TCRdb itself ran the 5' RACE reads through MiXCR, one entry per CDR3 protein. This sample has fewer than 450,000 distinct CDR3 sequences, with almost 4% found just once. The source of this sequence is a man younger than 35 who received the YFV17D yellow fever vaccine. The sequenced sample was PBMCs, obtained 5 days after the yellow fever booster vaccination. This sequence joins TRBV5-4 and TRBJ1-1, with D tentatively TRBD1 (5 bases). Written as DNA, the CDR3 is TGTGCCAGCAGTTTCCGACAGAGCCCTATGAACACTGAAGCTTTCTTT. It encodes CASSFRQSPMNTEAFF.